Reported below is one T cell receptor (beta chain). Its antigen is undetermined. This CDR3 contains 14 residues. CDR1 MNHEY and CDR2 SMNVEV come from the germline V gene (reference sequence). The germline V and J ends were trimmed by 3 bases and 4 bases, with 11 bases remaining between them. The data stem from a study of cytomegalovirus exposure and HLA in healthy donors. For the study at large: The 90 to 150 validation repertoires used a platform that matched the one used for the approximately 620 first-cohort repertoires, as a later analysis reported.

Clones were sequenced by immunoSEQ multiplex PCR, and TCRdb holds only the in-frame ones, with some missing. The sample comprises about 180,000 clones, around 87% of which are singletons, and roughly 1.3% rests with the top ten. Study-level findings and limits: Usually a TCR sequence was rare, but some public TCRs were found in many donors.

The receptor was isolated from a woman aged 25 to 39 in good health and CMV-seronegative. J is TRBJ2-3 and V is TRBV27, with a possible D match to TRBD2 (6 bases). The sequencing input was PBMCs. CDR3 sequence (DNA): TGTGCCAGCAGTTTCGGAGGGTGGTCAGATACGCAGTATTTT. This translates into CASSFGGWSDTQYF.